This TCR beta chain is drawn from a study of a mutant IDH1 vaccine in newly diagnosed glioma. Specified time point: week 35, safety follow-up. Topical imiquimod was applied with each vaccine dose, which held 300 ug of mutant IDH1 20-mer peptide. V was clipped by 2 bases and J by 3 bases, with 10 bases between them. The CDR3 length is 14 residues. CDR1 and CDR2 from the germline V gene are MNHEY and SVGAGI. Some clones are missing from TCRdb's copy, which holds only in-frame ones; the method was immunoSEQ multiplex PCR. In the table there are approximately 30,000 clones, roughly four fifths of which are singletons. Note on this clone: Its antigen is undetermined.

The V call is TRBV6-5, the J call TRBJ1-2; no firm D call. The sequencing here drew on PBMCs, taken from a glioma patient whose treatment included an IDH1 peptide vaccine. The clonotype originates from a man aged 50 to 59 with glioma. The CDR3 region has the DNA TGTGCCAGCAGTTACGGTGCCGGGGACTATGGCTACACCTTC. Protein product: CASSYGAGDYGYTF.